This T cell receptor (beta chain) was sequenced during a study of CD8 T cells in Susac syndrome. CDR3 size: 12 residues. The V gene's germline CDR1 is LGHNA and CDR2 YSLEER. V was trimmed by 2 bases and J by 8 bases, leaving 9 bases between them. Blood CD8+ and CD4+ T cells underwent high-throughput TCR beta sequencing. Random hexamers were used to reverse transcribe an amount of about 0.45 to 1 ug RNA. It was immunoSEQ multiplex PCR that amplified TCR beta CDR3 across 54 Vbeta and 13 Jbeta. One entry per CDR3 protein results from TCRdb running MiXCR on the immunoSEQ multiplex PCR reads. The sample yields some 180,000 distinct CDR3 sequences, over 85% seen once.

The rearrangement joins TRBV4-3 to TRBJ1-2, with D uncertain. The source material was CD4+ T cells from PBMCs. This clonotype originated in a human donor in good health. CDR3 amino acids: CASSQRGWGYTF. The CDR3 bases are TGCGCCAGCAGCCAACGAGGGTGGGGCTACACCTTC.